This TCR beta chain derives from a study of T cells in Graves' hyperthyroidism and ophthalmopathy. This clonotype was counted at least ten times. The CDR3 spans 14 residues. The V gene's germline CDR1 is LNHDA and CDR2 SQIVND (reference sequence). V shed 5 bases and J shed 7 bases, with 15 bases lying between them. What was amplified from RNA transcripts were TCR beta CDR3 regions. An initial round of RT-PCR targeting the TCR CDR3 relied on the HTBI primer set. TCRdb itself ran the multiplex PCR reads through MiXCR, one entry per CDR3 protein. Of 350,000 or so distinct CDR3 sequences listed, about a sixth are singletons. The authors obtained PBMCs from over 8.5 ml of fresh peripheral blood.

V usage is TRBV19 and J usage is TRBJ1-5, with D possibly TRBD1 on 6 matching bases. This clonotype originated in a woman aged 40-49 years with Graves' ophthalmopathy. Material for sequencing was blood. Here the CDR3 reads CASSLNTGIQPQHF. The CDR3 nucleotides are TGTGCCAGTAGTCTTAACACAGGGATACAGCCCCAGCATTTT.